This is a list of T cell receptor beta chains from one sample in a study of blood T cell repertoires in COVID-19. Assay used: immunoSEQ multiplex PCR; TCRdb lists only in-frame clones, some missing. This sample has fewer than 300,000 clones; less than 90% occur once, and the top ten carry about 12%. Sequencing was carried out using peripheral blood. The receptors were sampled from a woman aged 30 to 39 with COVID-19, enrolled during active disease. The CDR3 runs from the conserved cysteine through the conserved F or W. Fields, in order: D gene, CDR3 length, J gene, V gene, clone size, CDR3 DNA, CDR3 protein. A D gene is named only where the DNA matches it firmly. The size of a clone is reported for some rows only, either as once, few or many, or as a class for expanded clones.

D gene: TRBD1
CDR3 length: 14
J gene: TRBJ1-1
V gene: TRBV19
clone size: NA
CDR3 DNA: TGTGCCAGTAGTTTCCGACAGGGATTCACTGAAGCTTTCTTT
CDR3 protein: CASSFRQGFTEAFF

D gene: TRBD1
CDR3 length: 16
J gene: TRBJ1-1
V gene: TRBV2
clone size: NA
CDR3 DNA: TGTGCCAGCAGGGCTGGACAGGGAGTCATGAACACTGAAGCTTTCTTT
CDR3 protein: CASRAGQGVMNTEAFF

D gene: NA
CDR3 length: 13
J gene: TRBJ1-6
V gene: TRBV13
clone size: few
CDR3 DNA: TGTGCCAGCAGCCTATACGGTAATTCACCCCTCCACTTT
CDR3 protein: CASSLYGNSPLHF

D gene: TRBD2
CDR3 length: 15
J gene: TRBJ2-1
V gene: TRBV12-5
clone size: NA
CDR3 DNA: TGTGCTAGTGGCCCCATAGCGGGGGCATACAATGAGCAGTTCTTC
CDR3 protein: CASGPIAGAYNEQFF

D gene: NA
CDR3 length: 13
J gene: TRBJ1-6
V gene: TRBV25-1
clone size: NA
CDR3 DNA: TGTGCCAGCACCGAGGCCCTTAATTCACCCCTCCACTTT
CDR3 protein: CASTEALNSPLHF

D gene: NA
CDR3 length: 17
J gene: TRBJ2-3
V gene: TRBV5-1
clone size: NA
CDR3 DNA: TGCGCCAGCAGCTGGCCTGTCACGGGCGGGTCAACAGATACGCAGTATTTT
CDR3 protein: CASSWPVTGGSTDTQYF

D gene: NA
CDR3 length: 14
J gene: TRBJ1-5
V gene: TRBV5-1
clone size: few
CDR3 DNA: TGCGCCAGCAGCTTGGCCGGGGATAATCAGCCCCAGCATTTT
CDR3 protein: CASSLAGDNQPQHF

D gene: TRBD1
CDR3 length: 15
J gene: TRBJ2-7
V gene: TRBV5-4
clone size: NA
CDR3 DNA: TGTGCCAGCAGTCATGGACAGGGGGAAATGGTCGAGCAGTACTTC
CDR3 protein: CASSHGQGEMVEQYF

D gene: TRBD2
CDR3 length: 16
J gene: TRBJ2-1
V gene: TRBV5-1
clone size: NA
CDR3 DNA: TGCGCCAGCTCAAAAACCGGGACTAGCGGGGCCCAAACACAGTTCTTC
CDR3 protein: CASSKTGTSGAQTQFF

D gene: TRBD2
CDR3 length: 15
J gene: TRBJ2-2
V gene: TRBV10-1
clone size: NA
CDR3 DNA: TGCGCCAGCAGTGAGTCCCGCGGGGGTGCCGGGGAGCTGTTTTTT
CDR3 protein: CASSESRGGAGELFF

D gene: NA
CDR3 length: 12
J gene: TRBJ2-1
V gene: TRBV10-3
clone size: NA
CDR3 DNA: TGTGCCATCAGTGAGTCCCGGTCTGAGCAGTTCTTC
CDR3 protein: CAISESRSEQFF

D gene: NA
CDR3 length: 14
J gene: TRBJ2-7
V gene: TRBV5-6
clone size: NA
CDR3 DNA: TGTGCCAGCAGCTTGGGTCTAGCGTTACACGAGCAGTACTTC
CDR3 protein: CASSLGLALHEQYF

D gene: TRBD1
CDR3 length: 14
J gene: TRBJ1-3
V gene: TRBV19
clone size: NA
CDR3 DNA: TGTGCCAGTAGATGGACAGGAGTGCGAGACACCATATATTTT
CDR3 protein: CASRWTGVRDTIYF

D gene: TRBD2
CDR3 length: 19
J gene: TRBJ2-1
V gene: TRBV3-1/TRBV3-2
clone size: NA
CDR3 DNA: TGTGCCAGCAGCCAATTTAGCGGGCGAACCTCCAGCTCCTACAATGAGCAGTTCTTC
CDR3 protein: CASSQFSGRTSSSYNEQFF

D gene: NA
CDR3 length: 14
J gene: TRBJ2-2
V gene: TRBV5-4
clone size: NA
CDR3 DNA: TGTGCCAGCAGCTTGCAACAGGACCCCGGGGAGCTGTTTTTT
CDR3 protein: CASSLQQDPGELFF

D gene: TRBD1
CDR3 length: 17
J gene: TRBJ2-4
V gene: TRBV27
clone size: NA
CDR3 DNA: TGTGCCAGCAGATTTACAGGGGGTGGTTTGGCCAAAAACATTCAGTACTTC
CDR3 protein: CASRFTGGGLAKNIQYF

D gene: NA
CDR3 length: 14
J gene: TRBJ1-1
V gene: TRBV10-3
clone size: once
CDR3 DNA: TGTGCCATCAGTGAGTCCGGGAGGGCCACTGAAGCTTTCTTT
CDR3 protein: CAISESGRATEAFF

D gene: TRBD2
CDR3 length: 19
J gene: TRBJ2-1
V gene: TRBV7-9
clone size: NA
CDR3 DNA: TGTGCCAGCAGCTCGACCACCCTACTAGCGGGGGCAACCTACAATGAGCAGTTCTTC
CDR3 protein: CASSSTTLLAGATYNEQFF

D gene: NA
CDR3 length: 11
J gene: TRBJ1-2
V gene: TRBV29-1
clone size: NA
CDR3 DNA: TGCAGCGTTTCACAGGGCTATGGCTACACCTTC
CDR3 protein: CSVSQGYGYTF

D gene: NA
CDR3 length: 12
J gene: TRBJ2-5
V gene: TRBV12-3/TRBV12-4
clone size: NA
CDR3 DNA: TGTGCCAGCAGTCTGAGGATTGAGACCCAGTACTTC
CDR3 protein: CASSLRIETQYF

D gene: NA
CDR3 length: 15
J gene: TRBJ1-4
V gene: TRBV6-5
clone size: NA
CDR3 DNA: TGTGCCAGCAGTACCCCGGGTCCAAAGGATGAAAAACTGTTTTTT
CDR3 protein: CASSTPGPKDEKLFF

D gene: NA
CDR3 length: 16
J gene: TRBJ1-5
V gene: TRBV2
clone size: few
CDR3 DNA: TGTGCCAGCAGTGAAATCCCAGGGCAGTTGAATCAGCCCCAGCATTTT
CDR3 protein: CASSEIPGQLNQPQHF

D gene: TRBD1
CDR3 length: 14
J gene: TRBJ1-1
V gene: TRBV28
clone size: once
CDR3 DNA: TGTGCCAGCAGTTTAGACAGGGGGCGAACTGAAGCTTTCTTT
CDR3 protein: CASSLDRGRTEAFF

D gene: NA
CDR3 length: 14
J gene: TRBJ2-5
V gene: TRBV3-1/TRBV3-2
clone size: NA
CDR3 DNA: TGTGCCAGCAGCCAAGGAGGAAGCGGAGAGACCCAGTACTTC
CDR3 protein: CASSQGGSGETQYF

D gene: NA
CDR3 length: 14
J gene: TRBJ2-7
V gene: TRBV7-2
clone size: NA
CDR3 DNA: TGTGCCAGCAGCTTAGCGCGCGGTTCCTACGAGCAGTACTTC
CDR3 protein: CASSLARGSYEQYF

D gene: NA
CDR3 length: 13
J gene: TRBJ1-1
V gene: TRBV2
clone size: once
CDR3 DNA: TGTGCCAGCTGGTTAGGAGGGGCCACTGAAGCTTTCTTT
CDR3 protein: CASWLGGATEAFF

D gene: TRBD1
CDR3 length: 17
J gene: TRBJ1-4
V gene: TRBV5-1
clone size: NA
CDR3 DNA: TGCGCCAGCAGCCAGGGGGACAGATTTGCAACTAATGAAAAACTGTTTTTT
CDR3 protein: CASSQGDRFATNEKLFF

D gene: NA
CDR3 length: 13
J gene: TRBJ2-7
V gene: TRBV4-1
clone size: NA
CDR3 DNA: TGCGCCAGCTCCACCCAGGCCGGCTACGAGCAGTACTTC
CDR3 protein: CASSTQAGYEQYF

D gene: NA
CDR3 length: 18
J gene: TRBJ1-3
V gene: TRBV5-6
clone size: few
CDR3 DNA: TGTGCCAGCAGCTTGATCGGTAGCGGGGGCGCGGGTGGAAACACCATATATTTT
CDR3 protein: CASSLIGSGGAGGNTIYF

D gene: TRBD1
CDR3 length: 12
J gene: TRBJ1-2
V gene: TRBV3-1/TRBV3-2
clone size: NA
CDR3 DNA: TGTGCCAGCAGCCAAGAAGGACAGGACTACACCTTC
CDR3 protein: CASSQEGQDYTF

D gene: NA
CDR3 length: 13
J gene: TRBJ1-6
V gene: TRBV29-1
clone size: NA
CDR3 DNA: TGCAGCGGAAGGATTGGGCTTGATTCACCCCTCCACTTT
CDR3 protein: CSGRIGLDSPLHF

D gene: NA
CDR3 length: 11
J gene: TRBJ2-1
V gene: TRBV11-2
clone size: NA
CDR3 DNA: TGTGCCAGCAGCCTAAACTTCGAGCAGTTCTTC
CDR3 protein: CASSLNFEQFF

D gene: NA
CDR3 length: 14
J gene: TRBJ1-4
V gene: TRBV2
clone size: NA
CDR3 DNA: TGTGCCAGCACCCCGATTCGGGCTAATGAAAAACTGTTTTTT
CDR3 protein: CASTPIRANEKLFF

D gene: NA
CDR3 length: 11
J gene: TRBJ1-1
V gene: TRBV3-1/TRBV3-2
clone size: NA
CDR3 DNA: TGTGCCAGCAGCCAGTCATCTGAAGCTTTCTTT
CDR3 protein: CASSQSSEAFF